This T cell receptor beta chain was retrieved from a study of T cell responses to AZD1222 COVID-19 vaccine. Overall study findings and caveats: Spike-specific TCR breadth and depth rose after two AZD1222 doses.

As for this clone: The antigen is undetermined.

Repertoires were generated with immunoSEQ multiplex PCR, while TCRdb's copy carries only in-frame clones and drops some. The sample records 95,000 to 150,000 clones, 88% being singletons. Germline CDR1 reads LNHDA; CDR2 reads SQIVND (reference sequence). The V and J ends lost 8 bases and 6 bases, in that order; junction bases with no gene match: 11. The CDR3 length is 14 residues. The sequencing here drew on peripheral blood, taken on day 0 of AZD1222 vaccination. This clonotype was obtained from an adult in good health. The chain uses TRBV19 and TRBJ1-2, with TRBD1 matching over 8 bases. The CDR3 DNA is TGTGCCAGTCGCCAGGGGGCGCTCAGTCATGGCTACACCTTC. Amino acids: CASRQGALSHGYTF.